The following is a T cell receptor beta chain sequence with its context. This clonotype was counted ten times or more. The antigen this receptor binds is unknown. No much larger clone exists at a distance of one base, and base qualities are not known. From the germline V gene (reference sequence), CDR1 is SEHNR and CDR2 is FQNEAQ. V is clipped by 5 bases and J by 7 bases, and the sequence between their germline boundaries is 15 bases long. From cysteine to phenylalanine, the CDR3 is 15 amino acids long. The DNA shown is the 45-base CDR3, in frame from base 1. The sample comes from a study of early T cells in non-severe SARS-CoV-2 infection (dated by TCRdb to about 2021). Context from the whole study: TCR sequencing used bulk RNA from unsorted whole blood, so alpha and beta chains could not be paired. The study at large found these results: VDJdb matching was skewed toward anti-spike CD8 responses, so virus-specific expansions were likely underestimated and private and CD4 specificities were missed.

Libraries were built with 5' RACE. The sequencer was a NextSeq 500. To correct for sequencing error and PCR bias, the TCR library protocol tagged individual cDNA molecules with unique molecular identifiers. Both TCR alpha and beta chains were sequenced, and tight co-correlation was observed between alpha and beta sequence abundances in each sample. Concerning the study's data processing: Decombinator V4 was used to annotate the V gene, J gene and CDR3 of the TCR sequences. TCRs were defined as expanded if a significant change between any two time points was detected under a Poisson model with p below 0.0001. TCR abundances were normalised to the total number of TCRs sequenced in each sample and reported as counts per million. TRAV1-2 paired with TRAJ12, TRAJ20 or TRAJ33 defined MAIT TCRs, while TRAV10 paired with TRAJ18 defined iNKT TCRs. VDJdb, accessed 1 November 2021, was searched for CMV, EBV and SARS-CoV-2 annotated TCRs, with TCRs annotated for multiple antigens excluded. The public reads were reanalyzed by TCRdb: fastp trimming at Q25, MiXCR alignment, in-frame beta chains only. Each CDR3 protein gets just one entry, which takes the most common genes and DNA from the rows behind it. For this entry, the V and J calls and clone size follow TCRdb and not the study's own pipeline. The sample table records approximately 98,000 distinct CDR3 sequences; 12% of these occur just once. The top ten clonotypes cover around 3% of the sample.

A case-control design nested within a healthcare worker cohort in London, UK, was used, with weekly nasopharyngeal swab PCR tests and blood sampling performed. Healthcare workers were enrolled in the week of the UK lockdown, from 23 to 31 March 2020, and were followed every week for up to about 16 weeks. The V and J segments used are TRBV7-9 and TRBJ1-6; confidence is insufficient to name the D gene. This TCR was recovered from an adult who was a healthcare worker with PCR-confirmed SARS-CoV-2 infection or an uninfected control (not recorded which). Sequenced material: whole blood. The nucleotides read TGTGCCAGCAGCGTAGGACTTTCGGGGAATTCACCCCTCCACTTT. The encoded protein is CASSVGLSGNSPLHF. Beyond the CDR3, the reference TRBV7-9 and TRBJ1-6 genes provide the residues; the full variable domain reads: DTGVSQNPRHKITKRGQNVTFRCDPISEHNRLYWYRQTLGQGPEFLTYFQNEAQLEKSRLLSDRFSAERPKGSFSTLEIQRTEQGDSAMYLCASSVGLSGNSPLHFGNGTRLTVT.